The source of this T cell receptor (beta chain) is a study of blood T cell repertoires in COVID-19. Participants were aged about 18 to 89 years from approximately 23 US areas. This CDR3 spans 14 amino acids. Germline V gene lookup returns CDR1 LGHDT and CDR2 YNNKEL (reference sequence). Trimming at V came to 3 bases and at J to 8 bases, leaving 8 bases not matched to a gene. Authors' analysis steps: Amplification of reference gene primers was used by the study to estimate nucleated cell counts. The repertoire was sequenced with immunoSEQ multiplex PCR; TCRdb's copy has only in-frame clones and lacks some. The V and J calls and clone size are taken from that table; D and trimming were inferred from the DNA. The sample lists over 250,000 clones, around 87% occurring once.

Source material: PBMCs or T cells enriched from blood (not recorded which). The V and J genes are TRBV3-1 (or the pseudogene TRBV3-2) and TRBJ1-2; TRBD1 aligns across 8 bases. The source is a woman aged 25 to 39 who had recovered from COVID-19. The DNA of the CDR3 is TGTGCCAGCAGCCAGATAACAGGGGGAGGCGGCTACACCTTC. Translating it yields CASSQITGGGGYTF.